The next 30 T cell receptor beta chains were all read from a single sample in a study of cytomegalovirus exposure and HLA in healthy donors. PCR used 60 Vbeta primers and 13 Jbeta primers. Assay: immunoSEQ multiplex PCR; the TCRdb copy retains only in-frame clones and omits some. This sample contains under 65,000 clones. The specimen sequenced was PBMCs. The origin of the receptors is a woman aged 18 to 35 in good health and CMV-seronegative.

The rearrangement joins TRBV2 to TRBJ1-5; TRBD1 might be the D (6 bases). There are 12 residues in the CDR3. With 7 bases removed from V and 5 bases from J, the gap between germline ends came to 9 bases. Germline V lookup: CDR1 SNHLY, CDR2 FYNNEI. The CDR3 is CASNRVDQPQHF. DNA of the CDR3: TGTGCCAGCAACAGGGTTGATCAGCCCCAGCATTTT.

The rearrangement links TRBV4-1 to TRBJ1-4; D perhaps matches TRBD1 (5 bases). The V end was cut by 1 base, the J end by 5 bases, with 17 bases between. Germline V lookup: CDR1 MGHRA, CDR2 YSYEKL. The CDR3 extends over 17 amino acids. The CDR3 protein is CASSQALTAGKNEKLFF. As DNA, the CDR3 is TGCGCCAGCAGCCAAGCCCTAACTGCAGGGAAGAATGAAAAACTGTTTTTT.

The chain joins TRBV29-1 to TRBJ2-1; 11 bases map to TRBD2. The CDR3 consists of 15 residues. Per germline, CDR1 SQVTM and CDR2 ANQGSEA. The V segment lost 4 bases and the J segment 9 bases; nucleotides outside the gene matches: 11. This CDR3 reads CSVARVYSGGAEQFF. The DNA for the CDR3 is TGCAGCGTTGCCCGGGTGTATAGCGGGGGGGCTGAGCAGTTCTTC.

A note on this clone: The junction departs from the called germline gene at one end, perhaps through a read error. The gene calls are TRBV7-7 and TRBJ2-7; 9 bases fit TRBD2. The germline V gene encodes CDR1 SSHAT and CDR2 FNYEAQ (reference sequence). This CDR3 has 14 amino acids. The CDR3 spells CASSPSGTSYEQYF. CDR3 DNA: TGTGCTAGCAGCCCTAGCGGGACCTCCTACGAGCAGTACTTC.

The V gene is TRBV6-6, the J gene TRBJ2-3; 11 nucleotides agree with TRBD2. J was trimmed by 7 bases and V by 2 bases; bases with no gene match: 5. The germline V gene has CDR1 MNHNY and CDR2 SVGAGI (reference sequence). This CDR3 comprises 15 residues. In DNA, the CDR3 is TGTGCCAGCAGTTACACCGGGACTAGCGGAAATACGCAGTATTTT. Translating it yields CASSYTGTSGNTQYF.

V gene TRBV5-4 combines with J gene TRBJ2-7; the match to TRBD2 covers 7 bases. Trimming took 1 base from V and 3 from J; bases not matched to a gene: 16. Germline assignment: CDR1 SGHNT and CDR2 YYREEE (reference sequence). The CDR3 is 18 amino acids. Here the CDR3 reads CASSLNGEGFTGSYEQYF. The CDR3, as DNA: TGTGCCAGCAGCTTGAATGGGGAGGGATTTACTGGCAGCTACGAGCAGTACTTC.

The chain couples TRBV6-6 to TRBJ2-2; D gene unclear. The CDR3 consists of 15 residues. In germline, CDR1 is MNHNY, CDR2 SVGAGI (reference sequence). The germline V and J ends were trimmed by 0 bases and 6 bases, with 11 bases remaining between them. CDR3 loop: CASSYSSGGAGELFF. CDR3 nucleotides: TGTGCCAGCAGTTACTCGAGTGGCGGCGCCGGGGAGCTGTTTTTT.

The chain combines TRBV18 with TRBJ1-1, with D possibly being TRBD1 (6 bases). The germline gives CDR1 KGHSH, CDR2 LQKENI. Deletions cut 6 bases from V and 10 bases from J, with 15 bases between. The CDR3 consists of 12 residues. The CDR3 loop reads CASSPLQGTAFF. In DNA, the CDR3 is TGTGCCAGCTCCCCCCTCCAGGGGACAGCTTTCTTT.

The chain links TRBV25-1 to TRBJ1-4; the D is unclear. The CDR3 runs to 13 residues. Trimming cost V 6 bases and J 5 bases, with 10 bases left between them. Germline V gene data show CDR1 as MGHDK and CDR2 as SYGVNS. The chain's CDR3 is CASRGSGNEKLFF. The CDR3 coding sequence is TGTGCCAGCAGGGGGAGTGGGAATGAAAAACTGTTTTTT. Together with reference TRBV25-1 and TRBJ1-4, the CDR3 gives the full variable domain: EADIYQTPRYLVIGTGKKITLECSQTMGHDKMYWYQQDPGMELHLIHYSYGVNSTEKGDLSSESTVSRIRTEHFPLTLESARPSHTSQYLCASRGSGNEKLFFGSGTQLSVL.

The CDR3 is CASSQWREGRGGYTF. CDR3 bases: TGTGCCAGCAGCCAATGGCGGGAGGGTAGGGGAGGCTACACCTTC. This chain uses TRBV14 with TRBJ1-2, with D perhaps matching TRBD1 (5 bases). This CDR3 spans 15 amino acids. Germline CDR1 reads SGHDN; CDR2 reads FVKESK. The V end lost 2 bases, the J end lost 8 bases, and 18 bases lay between the germline ends.

The rearrangement links TRBV5-1 to TRBJ1-2, with 7 positions matching TRBD1. V trimming: 3 bases; J trimming: 8 bases; junction bases outside the gene matches: 4. The CDR3 is 12 amino acids. CDR1 is SGHRS and CDR2 is YFSETQ in the germline V gene. The CDR3 loop reads CASSSDREGYTF. In DNA form, the CDR3 reads TGCGCCAGCAGCTCCGACAGGGAAGGCTACACCTTC.

The CDR3 region has the DNA TGTGCCAGACAGTTAGACTCTGGAAACACCATATATTTT. Protein sequence: CARQLDSGNTIYF. This sequence joins TRBV2 and TRBJ1-3; no reliable D call. Germline V gene sequence: CDR1 SNHLY, CDR2 FYNNEI. V dropped 9 bases and J dropped 0 bases, with 9 bases sitting between them. The CDR3 is made up of 13 amino acids.

The chain recombines TRBV7-6 with TRBJ1-2, with a tentative D call TRBD1 (5 bases). CDR1 and CDR2 from the germline V gene are SGHVS and FNYEAQ. The V end lost 4 bases, the J end lost 8 bases, and 17 bases lay between the germline ends. The CDR3 is made up of 14 amino acids. In DNA, the CDR3 is TGTGCCAGCAGCTCCAGTTTTGGGGCAGGGGGCTACACCTTC. Protein sequence: CASSSSFGAGGYTF.

As concerns this clone: Because the CDR3's place on the DNA is in doubt, the DNA is left out and the CDR3 is given as listed by TCRdb. The V gene is TRBV11-1, the J gene TRBJ2-7; TRBD1 is taken as the D call from the table, unchecked against the DNA. In germline, CDR1 is SGHAT, CDR2 FQDESV (reference sequence). The CDR3 has 14 amino acids, counting both end residues. CDR3 sequence reads: CASSSSTASYEQYF.

V usage is TRBV10-3 and J usage is TRBJ1-3; D ambiguous. CDR1 is ENHRY, CDR2 SYGVKD, per germline. V lost 6 bases and J 0 bases, leaving 12 bases between the germline ends. This CDR3 is 15 amino acids long. CDR3 amino acids: CAIRDQVISGNTIYF. In nucleotides, the CDR3 is TGTGCCATCAGAGATCAGGTTATCTCTGGAAACACCATATATTTT.

This chain links TRBV9 with TRBJ1-1, with no clear D. The germline CDR1 and CDR2 sequences are SGDLS and YYNGEE. The CDR3 runs 13 residues. Trimming shortened V by 4 bases and J by 4 bases, and 11 bases separated the two germline ends. The CDR3 DNA follows: TGTGCCAGCAGCCAGCGAGGAGGCACTGAAGCTTTCTTT. Translated, it gives CASSQRGGTEAFF. Supplemented by reference TRBV9 and TRBJ1-1, the full variable domain reads DSGVTQTPKHLITATGQRVTLRCSPRSGDLSVYWYQQSLDQGLQFLIQYYNGEERAKGNILERFSAQQFPDLHSELNLSSLELGDSALYFCASSQRGGTEAFFGQGTRLTVV.

The V call is TRBV5-1, the J call TRBJ2-2; the D is unclear. Germline-derived CDR1 and CDR2 are SGHRS and YFSETQ. The CDR3 extends over 13 amino acids. V lost 2 bases and J 6 bases, leaving 8 bases between the germline ends. CDR3 in amino acids: CASSFLASGELFF. The CDR3 DNA reads as TGCGCCAGCAGCTTTCTTGCGTCCGGGGAGCTGTTTTTT.

The CDR3 here is CASSSAGTGNYEQYF. As DNA, the CDR3 is TGTGCCAGCAGCTCGGCCGGGACAGGGAACTACGAGCAGTACTTC. This chain connects TRBV5-4 to TRBJ2-7, with TRBD1 matching over 9 bases. The CDR3 runs 15 residues. The V segment lost 3 bases and the J segment 3 bases; nucleotides outside the gene matches: 7. Germline-derived CDR1 and CDR2 are SGHNT and YYREEE (reference sequence).

The chain couples TRBV5-1 to TRBJ1-4, with D hard to call. Germline CDR1 SGHRS, CDR2 YFSETQ. This CDR3 spans 14 amino acids. Trimming shortened V by 0 bases and J by 6 bases, and 9 bases separated the two germline ends. CDR3 region: CASSLERDDEKLFF. CDR3 DNA sequence: TGCGCCAGCAGCTTGGAAAGAGATGATGAAAAACTGTTTTTT.

The gene calls are TRBV30 and TRBJ2-5; the D gene is possibly TRBD1 (5 bases). This CDR3 region has 12 residues. The germline CDR1 and CDR2 sequences are GTSNPN and SVGIG (reference sequence). Trimming took off 6 bases at V and 5 bases at J, with 13 bases between the two ends. CDR3 sequence (DNA): TGTGCCTGCTTCTCTCCAGGGGAGACCCAGTACTTC. Amino acid sequence: CACFSPGETQYF.

The rearrangement uses TRBV6-1 and TRBJ1-3, with D tentatively TRBD1 (5 bases). In germline, CDR1 is MNHNS, CDR2 SASEGT. Deletions cut 8 bases from V and 3 bases from J, with 17 bases between. The CDR3 contains 15 residues. Here the CDR3 DNA reads TGTGCCAGCGGCGTTGGAGGGGTGATTGGAAACACCATATATTTT. It encodes CASGVGGVIGNTIYF.

V usage is TRBV27 and J usage is TRBJ2-3; no reliable D call. Germline V gene lookup returns CDR1 MNHEY and CDR2 SMNVEV (reference sequence). The CDR3 runs to 16 residues. Trimming left V 0 bases short and J 2 bases short, with 12 bases between. The CDR3 nucleotides are TGTGCCAGCAGTTTATCGAGCCCTAGTCCCACAGATACGCAGTATTTT. It translates to CASSLSSPSPTDTQYF.

The chain combines TRBV6-5 with TRBJ1-1; TRBD1 matches at 8 bases. J lost 1 base, V lost 8 bases, and 3 bases had no gene match. This CDR3 has 13 residues. CDR1 is MNHEY, CDR2 SVGAGI, per germline. As DNA, the CDR3 is TGTGCCAGCGCGCAGGGGGCGAACACTGAAGCTTTCTTT. Translating it yields CASAQGANTEAFF.

The chain employs TRBV4-1 and TRBJ2-6, with 10 bases matching TRBD1. Trimming took 4 bases from V and 0 from J; bases not matched to a gene: 6. The CDR3 runs to 18 residues. Germline V gives CDR1 MGHRA, CDR2 YSYEKL. CDR3 region: CASSLGTGAYSGANVLTF. The CDR3 DNA is TGCGCCAGCAGCCTTGGGACAGGGGCTTACTCTGGGGCCAACGTCCTGACTTTC.

This chain joins TRBV6-1 and TRBJ1-4, with D tentatively TRBD1 (5 bases). Germline CDR1 is MNHNS and CDR2 is SASEGT. CDR3 length: 14 amino acids. Trimming took 7 bases from V and 6 from J, leaving 15 bases between them. The DNA for the CDR3 is TGTGCCAGCACCCCGTGGGGGGAGGATGAAAAACTGTTTTTT. Protein product: CASTPWGEDEKLFF.

The V call is TRBV6-1, the J call TRBJ2-1; perhaps TRBD2 as D (6 bases). The CDR3 sequence is 16 residues long. From germline, CDR1 is MNHNS and CDR2 SASEGT. V was trimmed by 4 bases and J by 0 bases, leaving 13 bases between them. CDR3 nucleotides: TGTGCCAGCAGTGCCCGGGACTCGAGCTCCTACAATGAGCAGTTCTTC. It specifies CASSARDSSSYNEQFF.

The chain employs TRBV5-4 and TRBJ1-2, with D unresolved. The CDR3 loop spans 15 amino acids. Trimming shortened V by 2 bases and J by 4 bases, and 15 bases separated the two germline ends. The germline V gene has CDR1 SGHNT and CDR2 YYREEE (reference sequence). CDR3 DNA: TGTGCCAGCAGCTTTTCTTTCCGGAGCGCCTATGGCTACACCTTC. Protein product: CASSFSFRSAYGYTF.

The chain combines TRBV10-1 with TRBJ2-7, with 8 bases fitting TRBD1. Looked up from germline, CDR1 is WNHNN and CDR2 is SYGVQD (reference sequence). The CDR3 loop spans 15 amino acids. With V trimmed by 0 bases and J by 6 bases, 7 bases remained unmatched. The CDR3 here is CASSESGTGGFEQYF. The CDR3 DNA reads as TGCGCCAGCAGTGAGTCAGGGACAGGAGGATTCGAGCAGTACTTC.

This chain uses TRBV7-6 with TRBJ2-2, with 8 bases that match TRBD1. Germline lookup yields CDR1 SGHVS and CDR2 FNYEAQ. The V segment lost 6 bases and the J segment 5 bases; nucleotides outside the gene matches: 14. The CDR3 is 17 residues long. The CDR3 sequence: CASSTPQGAGYTGELFF. CDR3 sequence (DNA): TGTGCCAGCAGTACCCCCCAGGGGGCAGGGTATACCGGGGAGCTGTTTTTT. Complete variable domain (other parts from reference TRBV7-6 and TRBJ2-2): GAGVSQSPRYKVTKRGQDVALRCDPISGHVSLYWYRQALGQGPEFLTYFNYEAQQDKSGLPNDRFSAERPEGSISTLTIQRTEQRDSAMYRCASSTPQGAGYTGELFFGEGSRLTVL.

The CDR3 DNA is TGTGCCAGCAGTTCGACGGGACAGAACACTGAAGCTTTCTTT. Translating it yields CASSSTGQNTEAFF. The V and J genes are TRBV6-4 and TRBJ1-1; the D gene is possibly TRBD1 (6 bases). The CDR3 contains 14 residues. The V end was cut by 5 bases, the J end by 1 base, with 11 bases between. Germline CDR1 and CDR2: MRHNA and SNTAGT.